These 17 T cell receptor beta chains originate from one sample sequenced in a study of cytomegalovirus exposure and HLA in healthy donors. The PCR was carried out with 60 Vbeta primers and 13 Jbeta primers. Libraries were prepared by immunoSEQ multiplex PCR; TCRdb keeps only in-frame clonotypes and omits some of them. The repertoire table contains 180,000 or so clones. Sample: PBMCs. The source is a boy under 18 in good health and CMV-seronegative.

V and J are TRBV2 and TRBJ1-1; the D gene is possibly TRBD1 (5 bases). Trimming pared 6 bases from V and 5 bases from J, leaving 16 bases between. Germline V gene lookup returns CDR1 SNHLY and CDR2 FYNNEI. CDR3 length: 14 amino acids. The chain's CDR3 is CASRDGTRGTEAFF. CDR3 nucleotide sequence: TGTGCCAGCAGGGACGGGACTCGAGGGACTGAAGCTTTCTTT.

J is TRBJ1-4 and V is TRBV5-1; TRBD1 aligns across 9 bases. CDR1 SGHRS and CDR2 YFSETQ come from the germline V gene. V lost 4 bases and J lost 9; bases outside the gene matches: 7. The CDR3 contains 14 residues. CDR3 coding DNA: TGCGCCAGCAGCCAGGGACAGGGCGGCCAAAAACTGTTTTTT. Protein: CASSQGQGGQKLFF.

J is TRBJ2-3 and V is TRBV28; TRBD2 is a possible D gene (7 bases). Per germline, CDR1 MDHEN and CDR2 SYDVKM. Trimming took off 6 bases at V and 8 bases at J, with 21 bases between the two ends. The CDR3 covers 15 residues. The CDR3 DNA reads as TGTGCCAGCAGCTACCGGGGGGCTTCCTCGGCTACGCAGTATTTT. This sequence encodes CASSYRGASSATQYF.

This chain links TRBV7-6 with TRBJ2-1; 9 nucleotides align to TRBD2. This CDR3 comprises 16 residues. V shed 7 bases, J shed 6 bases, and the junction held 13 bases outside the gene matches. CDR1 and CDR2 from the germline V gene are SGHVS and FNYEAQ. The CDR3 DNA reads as TGTGCCAGCACCCCCGGCGGGGGGGTCGTAGGCAATGAGCAGTTCTTC. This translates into CASTPGGGVVGNEQFF.

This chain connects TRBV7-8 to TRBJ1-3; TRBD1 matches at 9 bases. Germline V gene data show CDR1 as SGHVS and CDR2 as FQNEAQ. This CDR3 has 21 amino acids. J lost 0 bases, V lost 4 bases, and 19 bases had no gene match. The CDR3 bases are TGTGCCAGCAGCTCGATGAGGGCCAACAGGGGGCATAGCCCCTCTGGAAACACCATATATTTT. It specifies CASSSMRANRGHSPSGNTIYF.

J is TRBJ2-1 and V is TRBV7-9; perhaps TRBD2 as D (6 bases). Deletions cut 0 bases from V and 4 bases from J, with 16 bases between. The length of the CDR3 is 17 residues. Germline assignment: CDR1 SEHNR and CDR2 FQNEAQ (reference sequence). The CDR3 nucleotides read TGTGCCAGCAGCTTAGCGACTTGGGGGGACCTTTACAATGAGCAGTTCTTC. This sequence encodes CASSLATWGDLYNEQFF.

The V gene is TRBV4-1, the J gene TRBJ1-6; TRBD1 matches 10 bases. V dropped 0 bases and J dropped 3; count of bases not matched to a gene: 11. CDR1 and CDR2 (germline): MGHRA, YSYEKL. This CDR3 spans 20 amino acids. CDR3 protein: CASSQDPMRTGGFYNSPLHF. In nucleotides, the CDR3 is TGCGCCAGCAGCCAAGATCCTATGCGGACAGGGGGATTCTATAATTCACCCCTCCACTTT.

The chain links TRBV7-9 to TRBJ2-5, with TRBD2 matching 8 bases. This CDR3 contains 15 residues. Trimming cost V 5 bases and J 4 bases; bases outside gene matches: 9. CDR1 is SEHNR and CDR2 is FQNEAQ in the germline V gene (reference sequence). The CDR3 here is CASSTMGLVGETQYF. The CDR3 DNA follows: TGTGCCAGCAGCACCATGGGACTAGTTGGAGAGACCCAGTACTTC.

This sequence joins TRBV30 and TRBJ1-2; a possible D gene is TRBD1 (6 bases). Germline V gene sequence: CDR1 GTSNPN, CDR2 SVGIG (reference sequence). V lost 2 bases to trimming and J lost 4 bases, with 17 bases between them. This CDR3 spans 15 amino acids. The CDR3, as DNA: TGTGCCTGGAGTCTGGGCTGGGGGCAAATCTATGGCTACACCTTC. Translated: CAWSLGWGQIYGYTF.

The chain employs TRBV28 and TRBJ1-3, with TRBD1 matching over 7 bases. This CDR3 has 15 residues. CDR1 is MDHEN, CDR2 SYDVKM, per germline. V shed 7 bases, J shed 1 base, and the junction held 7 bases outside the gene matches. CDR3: CASTHLTGSGNTIYF. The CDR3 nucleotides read TGTGCCAGCACTCACCTGACAGGGTCTGGAAACACCATATATTTT.

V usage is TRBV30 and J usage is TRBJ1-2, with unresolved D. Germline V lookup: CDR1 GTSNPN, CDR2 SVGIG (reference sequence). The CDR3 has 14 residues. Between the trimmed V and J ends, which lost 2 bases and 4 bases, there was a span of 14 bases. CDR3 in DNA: TGTGCCTGGAGTATCCCACCCAGTACCTATGGCTACACCTTC. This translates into CAWSIPPSTYGYTF.

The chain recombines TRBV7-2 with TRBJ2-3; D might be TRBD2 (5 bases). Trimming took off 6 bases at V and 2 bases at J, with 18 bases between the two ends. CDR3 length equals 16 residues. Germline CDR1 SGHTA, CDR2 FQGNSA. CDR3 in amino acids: CASRPPRRRYTDTQYF. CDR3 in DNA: TGTGCCAGCAGACCCCCAAGGAGGCGGTACACAGATACGCAGTATTTT.

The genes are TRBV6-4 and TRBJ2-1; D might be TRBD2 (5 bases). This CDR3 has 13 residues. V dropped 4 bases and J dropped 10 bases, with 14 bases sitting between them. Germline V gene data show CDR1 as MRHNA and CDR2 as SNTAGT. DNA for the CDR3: TGTGCCAGCAGTGTACGGGATTTAGGGGAGCAGTTCTTC. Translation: CASSVRDLGEQFF.

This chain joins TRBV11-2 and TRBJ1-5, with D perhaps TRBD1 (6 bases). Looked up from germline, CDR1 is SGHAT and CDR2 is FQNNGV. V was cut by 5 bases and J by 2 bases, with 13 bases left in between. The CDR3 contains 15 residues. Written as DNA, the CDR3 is TGTGCCAGCAGCCGCGACAGGATGGGCAATCAGCCCCAGCATTTT. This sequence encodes CASSRDRMGNQPQHF.

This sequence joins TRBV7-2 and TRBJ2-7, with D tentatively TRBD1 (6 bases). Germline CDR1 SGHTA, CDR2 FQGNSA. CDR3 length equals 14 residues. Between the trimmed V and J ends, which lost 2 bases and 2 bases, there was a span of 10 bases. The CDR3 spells CASSLSQGTYEQYF. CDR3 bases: TGTGCCAGCAGCTTATCTCAGGGGACCTACGAGCAGTACTTC. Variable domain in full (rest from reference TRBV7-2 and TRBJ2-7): GAGVSQSPSNKVTEKGKDVELRCDPISGHTALYWYRQSLGQGLEFLIYFQGNSAPDKSGLPSDRFSAERTGGSVSTLTIQRTQQEDSAVYLCASSLSQGTYEQYFGPGTRLTVT.

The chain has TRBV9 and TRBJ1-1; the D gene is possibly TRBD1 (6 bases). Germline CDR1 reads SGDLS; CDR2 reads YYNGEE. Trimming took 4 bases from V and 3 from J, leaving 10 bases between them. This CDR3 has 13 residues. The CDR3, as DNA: TGTGCCAGCAGCTTACAGGGACACACTGAAGCTTTCTTT. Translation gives CASSLQGHTEAFF. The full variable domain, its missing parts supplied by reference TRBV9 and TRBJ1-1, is DSGVTQTPKHLITATGQRVTLRCSPRSGDLSVYWYQQSLDQGLQFLIQYYNGEERAKGNILERFSAQQFPDLHSELNLSSLELGDSALYFCASSLQGHTEAFFGQGTRLTVV.

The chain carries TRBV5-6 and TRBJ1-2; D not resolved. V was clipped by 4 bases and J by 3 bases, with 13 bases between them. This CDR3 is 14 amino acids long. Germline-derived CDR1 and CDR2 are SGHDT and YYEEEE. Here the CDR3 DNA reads TGTGCCAGCAGCCTCGTCGGCGGTGACTATGGCTACACCTTC. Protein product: CASSLVGGDYGYTF.